Below, one T cell receptor beta chain is given with its context. What it recognizes is unknown. This record belongs to a study of T cells expressing NK-cell markers. From its re-call of the 5' RACE reads, TCRdb lists each CDR3 protein once, without DNA. This table holds about 460,000 distinct CDR3 sequences. The CDR3 runs to 14 residues. Germline V gene lookup returns CDR1 MNHNS and CDR2 SASEGT. Study-wide results and limits: Dominant NKG2C+ clonotypes accounted for roughly 1.0-7.0% of CD8+ T cells in 5 to 7 donors.

Sequencing was carried out using blood T cells: a sorted CD56 or NKG2C T cell subset, CD4+ or CD8+ T cells, or bulk PBMC T cells (not recorded which). The source of this sequence is a woman in her 50s in good health. The chain carries TRBV6-1 and TRBJ2-3. This chain's CDR3 is CASRLDPSTDTQYF.